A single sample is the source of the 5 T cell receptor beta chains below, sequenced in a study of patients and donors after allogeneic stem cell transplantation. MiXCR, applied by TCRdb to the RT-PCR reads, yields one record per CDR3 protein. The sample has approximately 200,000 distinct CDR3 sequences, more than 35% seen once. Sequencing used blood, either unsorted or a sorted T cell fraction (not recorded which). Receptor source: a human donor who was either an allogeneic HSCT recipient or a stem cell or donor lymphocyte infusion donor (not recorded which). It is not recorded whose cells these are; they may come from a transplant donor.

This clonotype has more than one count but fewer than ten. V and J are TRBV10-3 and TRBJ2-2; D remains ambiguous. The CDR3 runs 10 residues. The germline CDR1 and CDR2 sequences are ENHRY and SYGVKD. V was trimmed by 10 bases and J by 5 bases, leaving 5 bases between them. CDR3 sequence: CATGTGELFF. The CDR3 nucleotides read TGTGCCACCGGGACCGGGGAGCTGTTTTTT.

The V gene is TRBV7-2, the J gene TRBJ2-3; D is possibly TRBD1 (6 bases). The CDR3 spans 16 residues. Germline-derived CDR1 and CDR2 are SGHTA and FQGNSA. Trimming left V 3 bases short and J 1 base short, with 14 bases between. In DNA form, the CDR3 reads TGTGCCAGCAGCTTCGCCGGACAGACGCGCACAGATACGCAGTATTTT. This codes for CASSFAGQTRTDTQYF.

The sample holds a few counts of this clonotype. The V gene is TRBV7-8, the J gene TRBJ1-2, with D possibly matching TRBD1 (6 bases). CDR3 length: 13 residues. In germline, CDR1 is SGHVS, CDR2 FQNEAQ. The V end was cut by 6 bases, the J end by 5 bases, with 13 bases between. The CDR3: CASSTGSRYGYTF. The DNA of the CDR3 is TGTGCCAGCAGTACAGGGAGTCGGTATGGCTACACCTTC.

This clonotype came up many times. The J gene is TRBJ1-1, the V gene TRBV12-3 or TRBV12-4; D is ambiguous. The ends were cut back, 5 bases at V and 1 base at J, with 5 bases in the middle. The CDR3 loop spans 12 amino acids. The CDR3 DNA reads TGTGCCAGCAGTCCAGGGAACACTGAAGCTTTCTTT. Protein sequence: CASSPGNTEAFF.

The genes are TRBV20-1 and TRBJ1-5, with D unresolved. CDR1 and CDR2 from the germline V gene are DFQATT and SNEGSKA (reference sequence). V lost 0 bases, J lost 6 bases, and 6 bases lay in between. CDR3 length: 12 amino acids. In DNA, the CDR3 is TGCAGTGCTAGAGATCGGATTCAGCCCCAGCATTTT. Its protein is CSARDRIQPQHF.